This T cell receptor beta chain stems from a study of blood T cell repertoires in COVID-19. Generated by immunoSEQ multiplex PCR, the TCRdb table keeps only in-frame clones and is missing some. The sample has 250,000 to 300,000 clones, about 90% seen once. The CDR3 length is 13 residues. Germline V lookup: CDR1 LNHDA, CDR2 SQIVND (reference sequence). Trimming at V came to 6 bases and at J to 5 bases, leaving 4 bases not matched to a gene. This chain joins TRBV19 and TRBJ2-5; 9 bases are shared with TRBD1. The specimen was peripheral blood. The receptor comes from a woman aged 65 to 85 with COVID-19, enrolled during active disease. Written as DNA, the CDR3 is TGTGCCAGTAGGAACAGGGGGCAGGAGACCCAGTACTTC. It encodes CASRNRGQETQYF.